The T cell receptor beta chain under discussion was sequenced for a study of blood T cell repertoires in COVID-19. Study-level background: There were acute and convalescent COVID-19 samples, and they came from the United States, Italy and Spain.

Authors' methods: From reference gene primer amplification, estimates of nucleated cell counts were derived. Assay used: immunoSEQ multiplex PCR; TCRdb lists only in-frame clones, some missing. V, J and clone size reflect that table, while D and trimming were determined from the DNA. The sample has some 310,000 clones; 90% are singletons. Seattle's cohort entered during active infection and was followed longitudinally. The TCR comes from a woman between 35 and 50 years old with COVID-19, enrolled during active disease. The sample was peripheral blood.

The CDR3 sequence: CASSERQGAKDTQYF. The CDR3 DNA reads as TGTGCCAGCAGTGAAAGGCAGGGGGCAAAAGATACGCAGTATTTT. This sequence joins TRBV2 and TRBJ2-3; 8 positions agree with TRBD1. CDR3 size: 15 residues. The V gene end was trimmed by 2 bases and the J gene end by 5 bases; junction bases not matched to a gene: 6. Germline V lookup: CDR1 SNHLY, CDR2 FYNNEI.